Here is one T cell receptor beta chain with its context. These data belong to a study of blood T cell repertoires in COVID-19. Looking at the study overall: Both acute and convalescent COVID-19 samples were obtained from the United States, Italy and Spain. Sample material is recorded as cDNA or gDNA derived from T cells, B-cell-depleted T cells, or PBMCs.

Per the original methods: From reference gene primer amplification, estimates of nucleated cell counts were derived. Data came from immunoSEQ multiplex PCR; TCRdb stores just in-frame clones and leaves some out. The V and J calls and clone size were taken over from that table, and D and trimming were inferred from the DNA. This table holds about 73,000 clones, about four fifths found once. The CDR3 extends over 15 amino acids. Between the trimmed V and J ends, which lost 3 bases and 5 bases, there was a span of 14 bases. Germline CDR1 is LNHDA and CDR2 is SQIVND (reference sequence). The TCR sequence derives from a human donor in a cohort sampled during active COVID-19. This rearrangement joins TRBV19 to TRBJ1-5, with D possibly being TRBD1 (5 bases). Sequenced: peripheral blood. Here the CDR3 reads CASSIWRGYYQPQHF. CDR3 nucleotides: TGTGCCAGTAGTATTTGGAGGGGCTATTATCAGCCCCAGCATTTT.